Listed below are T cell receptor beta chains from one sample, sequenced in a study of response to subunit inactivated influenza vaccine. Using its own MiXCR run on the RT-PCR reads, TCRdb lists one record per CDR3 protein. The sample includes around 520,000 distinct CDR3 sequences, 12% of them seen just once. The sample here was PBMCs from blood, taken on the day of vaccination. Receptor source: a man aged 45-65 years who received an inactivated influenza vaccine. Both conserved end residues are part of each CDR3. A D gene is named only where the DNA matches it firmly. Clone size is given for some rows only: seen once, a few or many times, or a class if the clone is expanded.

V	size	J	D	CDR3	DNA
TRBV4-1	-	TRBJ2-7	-	CASSQEWDEDYEQYF	TGCGCCAGCAGCCAAGAATGGGACGAAGATTACGAGCAGTACTTC
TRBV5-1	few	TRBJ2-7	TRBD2	CASSTGTSGVYEQYF	TGCGCCAGCAGCACCGGGACTAGCGGGGTCTACGAGCAGTACTTC
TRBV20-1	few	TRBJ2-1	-	CSATTRTASSYNEQFF	TGCAGTGCTACAACCCGGACAGCTAGCTCCTACAATGAGCAGTTCTTC
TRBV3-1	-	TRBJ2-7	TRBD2	CASRDDREGVQYF	TGTGCCAGCAGGGACGACCGGGAGGGTGTGCAGTACTTC
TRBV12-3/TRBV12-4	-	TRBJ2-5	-	CASSLASGPQETQYF	TGTGCCAGCAGTTTAGCTAGCGGACCCCAAGAGACCCAGTACTTC
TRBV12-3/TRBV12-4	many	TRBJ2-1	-	CASSSGEGGSYNEQFF	TGTGCCAGCAGTTCCGGAGAGGGAGGATCCTACAATGAGCAGTTCTTC
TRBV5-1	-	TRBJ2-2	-	CASSLEVGVGELFF	TGCGCCAGCAGCTTGGAAGTTGGGGTCGGGGAGCTGTTTTTT
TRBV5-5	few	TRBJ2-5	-	CASSWTDKHIETQYF	TGTGCCAGCAGCTGGACCGATAAACACATAGAGACCCAGTACTTC
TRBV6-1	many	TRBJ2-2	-	CASSLGRYTGELFF	TGTGCCAGCAGCCTTGGCAGATACACCGGGGAGCTGTTTTTT
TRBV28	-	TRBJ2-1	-	CASQTGAGSNEQFF	TGTGCGAGCCAAACAGGGGCGGGATCCAATGAGCAGTTCTTC
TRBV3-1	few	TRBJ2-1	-	CASSPDRNEQFF	TGTGCCAGCAGCCCCGATAGGAATGAGCAGTTCTTC
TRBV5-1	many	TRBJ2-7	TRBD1	CASSTVTGSFFYEQYF	TGCGCCAGCAGCACCGTGACAGGGTCGTTCTTCTACGAGCAGTACTTC
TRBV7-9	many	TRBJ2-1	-	CASSPGRIRYNEQFF	TGTGCCAGCAGTCCGGGACGGATCCGGTACAATGAGCAGTTCTTC
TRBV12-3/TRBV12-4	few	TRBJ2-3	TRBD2	CASSFWEGVGTQYF	TGTGCCAGCAGTTTCTGGGAGGGAGTGGGTACGCAGTATTTT
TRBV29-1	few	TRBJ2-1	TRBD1	CSVDGVQGYVEQFF	TGCAGCGTTGACGGGGTACAGGGGTATGTTGAGCAGTTCTTC
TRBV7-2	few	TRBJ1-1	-	CASSLFFGNTEAFF	TGTGCCAGCAGCTTATTCTTTGGGAACACTGAAGCTTTCTTT
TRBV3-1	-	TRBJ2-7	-	CASSLGGNSGQYF	TGTGCCAGCAGCCTCGGGGGAAACTCGGGGCAGTACTTC
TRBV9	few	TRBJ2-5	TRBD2	CASSVEERGGQETQYF	TGTGCCAGCAGCGTAGAGGAACGCGGGGGCCAAGAGACCCAGTACTTC
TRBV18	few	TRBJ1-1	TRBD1	CASSLTQGSRAEAFF	TGTGCCAGCTCACTCACACAGGGGAGCAGGGCTGAAGCTTTCTTT
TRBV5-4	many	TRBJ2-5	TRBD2	CASSLDGLAGVGETQYF	TGTGCCAGCAGCTTGGACGGACTAGCGGGAGTTGGGGAGACCCAGTACTTC
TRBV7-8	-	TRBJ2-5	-	CASSIRQETQYF	TGTGCCAGCAGTATCAGGCAAGAGACCCAGTACTTC
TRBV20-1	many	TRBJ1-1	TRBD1	CTLPGQGFATEAFF	TGCACTTTGCCGGGACAGGGGTTTGCCACTGAAGCTTTCTTT
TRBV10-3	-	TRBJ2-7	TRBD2	CAISVMVGLAYEQYF	TGTGCCATCAGTGTCATGGTGGGACTAGCCTACGAGCAGTACTTC
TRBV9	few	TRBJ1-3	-	CASSTDWEGNTIYF	TGTGCCAGCAGCACGGACTGGGAGGGAAACACCATATATTTT
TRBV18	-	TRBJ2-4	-	CASSPGLSGIQYF	TGTGCCAGCTCACCTGGACTATCGGGCATTCAGTACTTC
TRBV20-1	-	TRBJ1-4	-	CSARDMGEKLFF	TGCAGTGCTAGAGATATGGGCGAAAAACTGTTTTTT
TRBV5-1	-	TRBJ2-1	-	CASSFQLGPDEQFF	TGCGCCAGCAGCTTTCAACTGGGCCCCGACGAGCAGTTCTTC
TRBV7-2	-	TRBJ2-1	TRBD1	CASSPRTGANNEQFF	TGTGCCAGCAGCCCACGGACAGGGGCGAACAATGAGCAGTTCTTC
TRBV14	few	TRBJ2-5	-	CASSHLDRYQETQYF	TGTGCCAGCAGCCATCTCGACAGGTACCAAGAGACCCAGTACTTC
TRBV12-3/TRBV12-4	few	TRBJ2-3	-	CASSRTVGVTQYF	TGTGCCAGCAGTAGGACTGTGGGAGTTACGCAGTATTTT
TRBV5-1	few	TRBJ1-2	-	CASRPSNYGYTF	TGCGCCAGCAGACCGTCAAACTATGGCTACACCTTC
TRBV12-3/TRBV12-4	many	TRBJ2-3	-	CASSFMGDTQYF	TGTGCCAGCAGTTTTATGGGAGATACGCAGTATTTT
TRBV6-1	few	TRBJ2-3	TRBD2	CASSEASSGGVSQYF	TGTGCCAGCAGTGAAGCTTCTAGCGGGGGCGTATCGCAGTATTTT
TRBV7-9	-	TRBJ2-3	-	CASSLGTNRDTQYF	TGTGCCAGCAGCTTAGGGACTAATCGAGATACGCAGTATTTT
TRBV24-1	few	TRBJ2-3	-	CATSEPGLTTDTQYF	TGTGCCACCAGTGAGCCGGGACTGACAACAGATACGCAGTATTTT
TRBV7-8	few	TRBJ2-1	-	CASSLGGGSRVDEQFF	TGTGCCAGCAGCTTAGGGGGCGGTTCCAGAGTCGATGAGCAGTTCTTC
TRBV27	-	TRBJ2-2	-	CASSLSGVQGSMGTGELFF	TGTGCCAGCAGTTTATCGGGCGTGCAGGGCTCAATGGGAACCGGGGAGCTGTTTTTT
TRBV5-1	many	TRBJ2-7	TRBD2	CASSPGTSGSRDEQYF	TGCGCCAGCAGCCCCGGGACTAGCGGGAGTAGGGACGAGCAGTACTTC
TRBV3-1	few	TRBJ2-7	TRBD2	CASSPTSGRPKDYEQYF	TGTGCCAGCAGCCCGACTAGCGGGAGGCCAAAAGACTACGAGCAGTACTTC
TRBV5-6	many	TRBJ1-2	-	CASSWWTVAYGYTF	TGTGCCAGCAGCTGGTGGACAGTAGCCTATGGCTACACCTTC
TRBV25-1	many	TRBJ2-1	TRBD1	CASMPPGQGYNEQFF	TGTGCCAGCATGCCCCCGGGACAGGGCTACAATGAGCAGTTCTTC
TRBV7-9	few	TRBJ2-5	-	CASGTPGHSWETQYF	TGTGCCAGCGGGACACCGGGACACTCCTGGGAGACCCAGTACTTC